Sequencing of this T cell receptor beta chain was carried out in a study of T cell repertoires in cytomegalovirus infection. Study at large: Recently identified HLA-C-restricted CMV epitopes were used, and well-studied HLA-B-restricted CMV epitopes were used as well.

TCRdb re-called the reads through MiXCR, storing one row per CDR3 protein. The data show about 570,000 distinct CDR3 sequences, just under 40% seen once. With regard to this clonotype: Its antigen is not identified.

The V end was cut by 1 base, the J end by 7 bases, with 14 bases between. This CDR3 is 14 amino acids long. Germline V CDR1 and CDR2: SGHRS, YFSETQ. The receptor comes from a human donor in good health (CMV status not recorded). Some clones in this sample may be carry-over from other donors' samples. Sample: cultured PBMCs, taken from culture after CMV antigen stimulation. This chain connects TRBV5-1 to TRBJ1-2; D might be TRBD1 (6 bases). The DNA of the CDR3 is TGCGCCAGCAGCTTGCTCGGGGGCTCCGGTGGCTACACCTTC. Amino acids: CASSLLGGSGGYTF.